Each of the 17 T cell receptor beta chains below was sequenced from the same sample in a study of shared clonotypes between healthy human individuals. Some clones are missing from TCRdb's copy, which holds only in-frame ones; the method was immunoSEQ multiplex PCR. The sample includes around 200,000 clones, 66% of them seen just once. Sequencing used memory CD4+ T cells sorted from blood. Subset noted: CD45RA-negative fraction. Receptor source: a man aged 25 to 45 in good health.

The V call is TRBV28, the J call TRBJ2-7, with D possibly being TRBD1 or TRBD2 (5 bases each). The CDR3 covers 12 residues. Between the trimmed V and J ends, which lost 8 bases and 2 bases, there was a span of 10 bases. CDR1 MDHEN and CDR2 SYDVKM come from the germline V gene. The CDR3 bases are TGTGCCAGCCGGGACCACCCCTACGAGCAGTACTTC. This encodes CASRDHPYEQYF. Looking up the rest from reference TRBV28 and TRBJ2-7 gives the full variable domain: DVKVTQSSRYLVKRTGEKVFLECVQDMDHENMFWYRQDPGLGLRLIYFSYDVKMKEKGDIPEGYSVSREKKERFSLILESASTNQTSMYLCASRDHPYEQYFGPGTRLTVT.

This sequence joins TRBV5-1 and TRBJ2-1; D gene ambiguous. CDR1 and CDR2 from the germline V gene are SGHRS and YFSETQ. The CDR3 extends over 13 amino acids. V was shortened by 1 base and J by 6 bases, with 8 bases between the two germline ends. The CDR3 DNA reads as TGCGCCAGCAGCTTGTTCGCTGGCAATGAGCAGTTCTTC. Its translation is CASSLFAGNEQFF.

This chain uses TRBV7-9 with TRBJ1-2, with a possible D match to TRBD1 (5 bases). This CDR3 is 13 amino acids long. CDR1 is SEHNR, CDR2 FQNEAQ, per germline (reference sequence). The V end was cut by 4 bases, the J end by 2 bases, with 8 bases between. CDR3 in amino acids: CASSSTGNYGYTF. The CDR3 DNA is TGTGCCAGCAGCTCTACAGGAAACTATGGCTACACCTTC.

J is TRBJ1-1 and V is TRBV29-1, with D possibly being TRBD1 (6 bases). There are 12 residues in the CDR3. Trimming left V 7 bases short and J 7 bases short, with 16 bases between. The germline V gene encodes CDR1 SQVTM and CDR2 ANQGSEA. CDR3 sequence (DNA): TGCAGCGCCGAGGGGGGGAGTAGTGAAGCTTTCTTT. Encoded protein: CSAEGGSSEAFF.

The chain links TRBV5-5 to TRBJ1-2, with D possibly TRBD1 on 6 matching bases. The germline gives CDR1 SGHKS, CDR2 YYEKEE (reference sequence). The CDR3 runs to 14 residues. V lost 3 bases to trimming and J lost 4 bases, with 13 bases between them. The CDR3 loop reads CASSSQGLIYGYTF. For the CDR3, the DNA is TGTGCCAGCAGCTCCCAGGGGTTGATCTATGGCTACACCTTC.

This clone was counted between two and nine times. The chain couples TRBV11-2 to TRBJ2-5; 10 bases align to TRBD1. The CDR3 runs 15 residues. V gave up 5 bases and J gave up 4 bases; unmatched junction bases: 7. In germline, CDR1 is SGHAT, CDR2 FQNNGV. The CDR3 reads CASSGGQGSGETQYF. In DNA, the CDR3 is TGTGCCAGCAGCGGGGGACAGGGGAGCGGAGAGACCCAGTACTTC.

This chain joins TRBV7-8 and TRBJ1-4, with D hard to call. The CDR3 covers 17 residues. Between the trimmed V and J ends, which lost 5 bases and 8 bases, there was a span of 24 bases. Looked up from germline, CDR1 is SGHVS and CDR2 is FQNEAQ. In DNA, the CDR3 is TGTGCCAGCAGCCAAACTCTAAGTCGATTATTAGGGGAAAAACTGTTTTTT. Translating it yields CASSQTLSRLLGEKLFF.

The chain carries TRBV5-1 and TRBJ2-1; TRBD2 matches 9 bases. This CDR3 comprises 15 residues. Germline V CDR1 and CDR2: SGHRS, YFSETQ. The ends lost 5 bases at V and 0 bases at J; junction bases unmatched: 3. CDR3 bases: TGCGCCAGCAGGGTTAGCGGGAGCTCCTACAATGAGCAGTTCTTC. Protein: CASRVSGSSYNEQFF.

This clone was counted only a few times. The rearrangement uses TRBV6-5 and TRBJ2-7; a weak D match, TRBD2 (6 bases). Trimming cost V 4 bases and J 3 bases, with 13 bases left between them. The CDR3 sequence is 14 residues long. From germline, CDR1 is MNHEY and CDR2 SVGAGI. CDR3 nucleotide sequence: TGTGCCAGCAGTTCCCCCGGGACTGACTACGAGCAGTACTTC. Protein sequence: CASSSPGTDYEQYF.

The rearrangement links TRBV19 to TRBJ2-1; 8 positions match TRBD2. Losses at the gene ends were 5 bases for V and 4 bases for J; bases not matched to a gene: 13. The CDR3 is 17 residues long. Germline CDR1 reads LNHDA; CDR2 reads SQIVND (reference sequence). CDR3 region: CASSGYLSGNGYNEQFF. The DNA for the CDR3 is TGTGCCAGTAGTGGTTATCTTAGCGGGAATGGGTACAATGAGCAGTTCTTC.

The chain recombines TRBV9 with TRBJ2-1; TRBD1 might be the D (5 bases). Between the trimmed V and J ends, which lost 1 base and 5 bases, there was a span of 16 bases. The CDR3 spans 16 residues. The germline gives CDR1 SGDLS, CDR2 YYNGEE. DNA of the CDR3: TGTGCCAGCAGCGTATCTGGCGGTTGGGGCGACAATGAGCAGTTCTTC. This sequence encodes CASSVSGGWGDNEQFF.

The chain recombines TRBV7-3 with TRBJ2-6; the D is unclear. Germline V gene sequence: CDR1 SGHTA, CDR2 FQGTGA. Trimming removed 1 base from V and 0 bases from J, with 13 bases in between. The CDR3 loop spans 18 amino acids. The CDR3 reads CASSLRGLDTSGANVLTF. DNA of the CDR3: TGTGCCAGCAGCTTAAGAGGCCTAGACACCTCTGGGGCCAACGTCCTGACTTTC.

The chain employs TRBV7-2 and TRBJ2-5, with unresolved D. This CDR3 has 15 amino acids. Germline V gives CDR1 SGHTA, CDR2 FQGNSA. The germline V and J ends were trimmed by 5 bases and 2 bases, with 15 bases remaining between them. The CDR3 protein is CASSRDGRQQETQYF. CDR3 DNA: TGTGCCAGCAGCCGTGATGGGCGCCAGCAAGAGACCCAGTACTTC.

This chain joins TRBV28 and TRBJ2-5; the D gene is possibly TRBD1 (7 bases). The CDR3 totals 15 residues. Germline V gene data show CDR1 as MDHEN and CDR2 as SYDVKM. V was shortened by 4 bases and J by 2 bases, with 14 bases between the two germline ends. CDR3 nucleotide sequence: TGTGCCAGCAGTTCGACAGCAGGGGGGCAAGAGACCCAGTACTTC. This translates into CASSSTAGGQETQYF.

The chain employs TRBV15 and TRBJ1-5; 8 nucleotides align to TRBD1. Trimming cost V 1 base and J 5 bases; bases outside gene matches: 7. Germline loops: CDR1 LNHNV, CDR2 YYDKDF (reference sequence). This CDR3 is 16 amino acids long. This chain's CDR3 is CATSRVGRGPDQPQHF. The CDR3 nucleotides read TGTGCCACCAGCAGAGTCGGCAGGGGGCCTGATCAGCCCCAGCATTTT.

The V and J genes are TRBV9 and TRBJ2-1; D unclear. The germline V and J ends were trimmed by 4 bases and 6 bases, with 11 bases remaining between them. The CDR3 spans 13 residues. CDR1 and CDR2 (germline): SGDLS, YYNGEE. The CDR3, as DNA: TGTGCCAGCAGCCCAACGCCCTTCAATGAGCAGTTCTTC. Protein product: CASSPTPFNEQFF.

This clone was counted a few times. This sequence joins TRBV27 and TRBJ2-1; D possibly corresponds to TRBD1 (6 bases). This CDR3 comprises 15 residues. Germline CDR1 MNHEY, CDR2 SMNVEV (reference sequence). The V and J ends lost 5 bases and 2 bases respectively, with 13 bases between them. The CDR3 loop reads CASSPGQKTYNEQFF. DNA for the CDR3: TGTGCCAGCAGTCCTGGACAGAAGACCTACAATGAGCAGTTCTTC.